The clone carrying this T cell receptor (beta chain) was seen more than once but under ten times. Its antigen remains unidentified. This sample is drawn from a study of tumor and adjacent non-tumor tissue in lung cancer. Whole-study context: There were roughly 11 adenocarcinoma, a couple of squamous cell carcinoma and 1 small cell lung cancer cases.

The CDR3 spans 14 residues. Germline V gives CDR1 SGHAT, CDR2 FQNNGV. The germline V and J ends were trimmed by 1 base and 10 bases, with 17 bases remaining between them. Study results and limitations: Tumor repertoires had a smaller top 100 clone share than normal lung. TCR diversity was significantly greater in tumor than normal lung tissue. Patients with more diverse tumor TCRs had worse survival.

Three rounds of nested PCR, following a modified ARM-PCR protocol, produced the TCRbeta library. TCRdb analysed the multiplex PCR reads with MiXCR anew, one entry per CDR3 protein. Of about 75,000 distinct CDR3 sequences in the sample, over 75% were seen once. This sample's RNA came from whole unsorted tissue. The sample consisted of lung tumor tissue. The rearrangement joins TRBV11-2 to TRBJ2-7, with D maybe TRBD2 (6 bases). This clonotype was sampled from a woman aged 50 to 60 with non-small cell lung cancer. DNA for the CDR3: TGTGCCAGCAGCTTAGTAACCGGGACTTACAATCAGTACTTC. This gives the protein CASSLVTGTYNQYF.